This T cell receptor (beta chain) stems from a study of T cells in Graves' hyperthyroidism and ophthalmopathy. Overall study results and limits: The majority of expanded thyroid clonotypes above 0.001 also appeared in blood.

This clonotype was detected only a few times. Its antigen is undetermined. The CDR3 length is 16 residues. V lost 4 bases to trimming and J lost 2 bases, with 18 bases between them. Germline V gene sequence: CDR1 SGHDT, CDR2 YYEEEE. TCR beta CDR3 region amplification was performed from RNA transcripts. A first-round RT-PCR of the TCR CDR3 used the HTBI primer set. TCRdb used MiXCR to reprocess the multiplex PCR reads, holding one entry per CDR3 protein. The sample includes around 600,000 distinct CDR3 sequences, about 15% seen only once; the top ten take about 12%. Each diagnosis drew on symptoms, thyroxine, TRAb, thyroid ultrasound and orbital computed tomography findings.

The J gene is TRBJ1-1, the V gene TRBV5-6; unclear D gene. Sequences were obtained from blood. The receptor was derived from a woman aged 45-65 years with Graves' ophthalmopathy. This CDR3 reads CASSPPPSGPNTEAFF. The CDR3 DNA reads as TGTGCCAGCAGCCCCCCCCCGTCGGGCCCTAACACTGAAGCTTTCTTT.